This TCR beta chain was sequenced in a study of blood T cell repertoires in COVID-19. Study as a whole: Donors in the United States, Italy and Spain gave samples during acute or convalescent COVID-19. T cells, B-cell-depleted T cells, or PBMCs provided the cDNA or gDNA that served as material.

This clone was detected only a few times. Germline-derived CDR1 and CDR2 are SGHTA and FQGNSA. The CDR3 extends over 16 amino acids. V shed 4 bases and J 6 bases; nucleotides not matched to a gene: 5. As processed by the authors: Estimation of nucleated cell counts was performed using reference gene primer amplification. Here immunoSEQ multiplex PCR was the method, and the copy in TCRdb shows in-frame clones only, minus some. V and J calls and clone size are copied from that table; D and trimming were computed from the DNA. The sample records tens of thousands of clones, roughly nine tenths being singletons.

Material for sequencing was peripheral blood. This chain connects TRBV7-2 to TRBJ2-2; 13 nucleotides agree with TRBD2. This clonotype was obtained from a woman in her 50s with active COVID-19. CDR3 coding DNA: TGTGCCAGCAGCTCCGGGACTAGCGGGACCGCCGGGGAGCTGTTTTTT. Protein product: CASSSGTSGTAGELFF.